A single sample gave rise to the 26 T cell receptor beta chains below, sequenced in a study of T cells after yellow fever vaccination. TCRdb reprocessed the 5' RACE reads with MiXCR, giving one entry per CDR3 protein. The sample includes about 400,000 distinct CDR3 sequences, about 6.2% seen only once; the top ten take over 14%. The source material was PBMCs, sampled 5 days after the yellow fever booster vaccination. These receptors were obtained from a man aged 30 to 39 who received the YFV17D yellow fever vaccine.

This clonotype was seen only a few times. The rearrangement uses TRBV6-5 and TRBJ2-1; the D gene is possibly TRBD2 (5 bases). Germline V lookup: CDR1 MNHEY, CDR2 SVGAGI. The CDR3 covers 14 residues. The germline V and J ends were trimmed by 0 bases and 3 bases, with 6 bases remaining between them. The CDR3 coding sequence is TGTGCCAGCAGTTACTCCGGGGACTACAATGAGCAGTTCTTC. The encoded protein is CASSYSGDYNEQFF.

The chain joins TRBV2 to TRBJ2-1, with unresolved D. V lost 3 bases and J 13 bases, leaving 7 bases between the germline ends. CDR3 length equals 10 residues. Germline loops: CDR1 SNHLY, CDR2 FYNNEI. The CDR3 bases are TGTGCCAGCAGTGAGGGAAGACAGTTCTTC. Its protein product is CASSEGRQFF. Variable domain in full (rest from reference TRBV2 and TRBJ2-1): EPEVTQTPSHQVTQMGQEVILRCVPISNHLYFYWYRQILGQKVEFLVSFYNNEISEKSEIFDDQFSVERPDGSNFTLKIRSTKLEDSAMYFCASSEGRQFFGPGTRLTVL.

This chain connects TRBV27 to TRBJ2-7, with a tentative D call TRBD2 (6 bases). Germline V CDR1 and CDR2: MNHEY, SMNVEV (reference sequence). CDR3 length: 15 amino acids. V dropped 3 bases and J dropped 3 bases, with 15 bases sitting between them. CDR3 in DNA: TGTGCCAGCAGTTTTTCGACTAGAGACAACTACGAGCAGTACTTC. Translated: CASSFSTRDNYEQYF.

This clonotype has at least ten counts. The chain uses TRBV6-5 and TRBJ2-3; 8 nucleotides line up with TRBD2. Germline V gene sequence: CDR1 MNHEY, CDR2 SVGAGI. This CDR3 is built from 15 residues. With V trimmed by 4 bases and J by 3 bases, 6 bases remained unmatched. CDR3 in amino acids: CASSSPGTRTDTQYF. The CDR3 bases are TGTGCCAGCAGTTCCCCAGGGACTAGGACAGATACGCAGTATTTT.

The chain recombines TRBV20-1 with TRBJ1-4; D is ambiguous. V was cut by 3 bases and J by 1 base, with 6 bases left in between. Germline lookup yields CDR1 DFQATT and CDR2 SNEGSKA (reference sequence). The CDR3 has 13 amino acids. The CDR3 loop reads CSARAETNEKLFF. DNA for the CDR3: TGCAGTGCTAGGGCGGAAACTAATGAAAAACTGTTTTTT.

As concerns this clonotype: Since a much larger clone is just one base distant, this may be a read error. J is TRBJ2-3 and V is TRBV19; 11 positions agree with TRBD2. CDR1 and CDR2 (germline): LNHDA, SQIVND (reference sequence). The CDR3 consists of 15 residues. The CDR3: CVSSSPGTSGLTQYF. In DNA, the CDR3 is TGTGTCAGTAGTTCTCCCGGGACTAGCGGTCTTACGCAGTATTTT.

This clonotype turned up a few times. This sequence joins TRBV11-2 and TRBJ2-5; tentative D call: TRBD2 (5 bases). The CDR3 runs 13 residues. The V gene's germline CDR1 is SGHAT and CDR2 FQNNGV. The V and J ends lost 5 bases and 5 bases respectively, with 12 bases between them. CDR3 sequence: CASSHGLGETQYF. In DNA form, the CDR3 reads TGTGCCAGCAGCCACGGACTGGGGGAGACCCAGTACTTC.

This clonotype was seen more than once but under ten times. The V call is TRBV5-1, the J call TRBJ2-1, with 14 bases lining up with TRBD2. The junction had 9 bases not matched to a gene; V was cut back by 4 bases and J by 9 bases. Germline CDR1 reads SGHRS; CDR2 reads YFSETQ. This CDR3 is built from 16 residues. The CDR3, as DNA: TGCGCCAGCAGCAAGACTAGCGGGAGGGCCCTCGGTGAGCAGTTCTTC. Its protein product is CASSKTSGRALGEQFF.

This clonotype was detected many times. Here the CDR3 DNA reads TGTGCCAGCAGGGCAAGGGCGGAGGGGGGAGATACGCAGTATTTT. It is translated as CASRARAEGGDTQYF. The chain carries TRBV7-2 and TRBJ2-3; D might be TRBD1 or TRBD2, each matching 6 bases. Trimming stripped 6 bases from V and 5 bases from J, with 18 bases between. Germline loops: CDR1 SGHTA, CDR2 FQGNSA. This CDR3 is built from 15 residues.

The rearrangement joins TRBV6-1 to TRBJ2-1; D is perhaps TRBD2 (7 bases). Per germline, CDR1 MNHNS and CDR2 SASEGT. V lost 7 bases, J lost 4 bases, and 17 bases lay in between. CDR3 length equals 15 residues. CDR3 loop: CASTEGGGAYNEQFF. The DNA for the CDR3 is TGTGCCAGCACCGAAGGGGGGGGGGCTTACAATGAGCAGTTCTTC.

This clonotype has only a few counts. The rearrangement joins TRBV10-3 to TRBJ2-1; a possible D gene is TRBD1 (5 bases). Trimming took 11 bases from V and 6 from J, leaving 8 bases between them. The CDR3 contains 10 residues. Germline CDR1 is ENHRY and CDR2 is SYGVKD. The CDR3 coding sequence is TGTGCCGTCCAGGGCAATGAGCAGTTCTTC. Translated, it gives CAVQGNEQFF.

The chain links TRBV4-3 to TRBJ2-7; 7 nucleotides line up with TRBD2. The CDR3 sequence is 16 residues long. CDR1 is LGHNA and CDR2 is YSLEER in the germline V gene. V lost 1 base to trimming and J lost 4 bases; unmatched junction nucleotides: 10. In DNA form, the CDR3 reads TGCGCCAGCAGCCAAGTCCGGGGGAGGGACGTTTACGAGCAGTACTTC. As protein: CASSQVRGRDVYEQYF.

CDR3 residues: CASSPSKGLEQYF. The CDR3, as DNA: TGTGCCAGCAGCCCGAGCAAGGGGCTGGAGCAGTACTTC. The rearrangement joins TRBV7-2 to TRBJ2-7, with D maybe TRBD1 (5 bases). V lost 5 bases to trimming and J lost 7 bases, with 15 bases between them. From germline, CDR1 is SGHTA and CDR2 FQGNSA. The CDR3 runs to 13 residues.

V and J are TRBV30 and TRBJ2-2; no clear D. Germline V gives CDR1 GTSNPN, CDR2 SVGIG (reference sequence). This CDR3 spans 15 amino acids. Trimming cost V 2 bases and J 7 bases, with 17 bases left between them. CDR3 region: CAWSPLGLSDGELFF. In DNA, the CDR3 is TGTGCCTGGAGTCCCCTAGGGTTATCTGACGGGGAGCTGTTTTTT.

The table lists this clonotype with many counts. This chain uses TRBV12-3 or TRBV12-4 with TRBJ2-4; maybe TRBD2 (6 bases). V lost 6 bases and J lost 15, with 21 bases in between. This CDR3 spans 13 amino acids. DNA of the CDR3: TGTGCCAGCAGCCTCGGGAGCCCAGGTTCCGGGTACTTC. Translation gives CASSLGSPGSGYF.

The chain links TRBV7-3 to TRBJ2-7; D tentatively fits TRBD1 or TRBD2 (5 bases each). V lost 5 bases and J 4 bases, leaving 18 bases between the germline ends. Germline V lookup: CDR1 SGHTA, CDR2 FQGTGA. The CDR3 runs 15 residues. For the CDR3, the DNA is TGTGCCAGCAGCGCCACTGGGGGACCCCAATACGAGCAGTACTTC. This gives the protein CASSATGGPQYEQYF. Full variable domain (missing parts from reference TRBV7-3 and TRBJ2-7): GAGVSQTPSNKVTEKGKYVELRCDPISGHTALYWYRQSLGQGPEFLIYFQGTGAADDSGLPNDRFFAVRPEGSVSTLKIQRTERGDSAVYLCASSATGGPQYEQYFGPGTRLTVT.

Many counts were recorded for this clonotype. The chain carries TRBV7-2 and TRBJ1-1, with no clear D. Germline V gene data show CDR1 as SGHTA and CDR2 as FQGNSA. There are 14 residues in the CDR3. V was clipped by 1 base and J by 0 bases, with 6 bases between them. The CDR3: CASSLGVMNTEAFF. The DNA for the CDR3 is TGTGCCAGCAGCTTAGGGGTCATGAACACTGAAGCTTTCTTT. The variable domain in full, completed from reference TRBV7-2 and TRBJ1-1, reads GAGVSQSPSNKVTEKGKDVELRCDPISGHTALYWYRQSLGQGLEFLIYFQGNSAPDKSGLPSDRFSAERTGGSVSTLTIQRTQQEDSAVYLCASSLGVMNTEAFFGQGTRLTVV.

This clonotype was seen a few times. This chain's CDR3 is CASSQEPFPRQGADTQYF. CDR3 sequence (DNA): TGCGCCAGCAGCCAAGAGCCCTTCCCCCGACAGGGAGCAGATACGCAGTATTTT. The chain is built from TRBV4-3 and TRBJ2-3; TRBD1 agrees at 7 bases. This CDR3 is 18 amino acids long. CDR1 is LGHNA and CDR2 is YSLEER in the germline V gene. The trim removed 0 bases at V and 4 bases at J, leaving 13 bases unmatched.

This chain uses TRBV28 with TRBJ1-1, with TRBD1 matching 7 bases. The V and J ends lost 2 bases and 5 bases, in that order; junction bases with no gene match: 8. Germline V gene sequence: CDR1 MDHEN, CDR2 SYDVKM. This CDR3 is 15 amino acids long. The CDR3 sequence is CASSLARQGDTEAFF. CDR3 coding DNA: TGTGCCAGCAGTTTAGCCCGACAGGGAGATACTGAAGCTTTCTTT. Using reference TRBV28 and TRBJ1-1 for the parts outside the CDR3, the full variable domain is DVKVTQSSRYLVKRTGEKVFLECVQDMDHENMFWYRQDPGLGLRLIYFSYDVKMKEKGDIPEGYSVSREKKERFSLILESASTNQTSMYLCASSLARQGDTEAFFGQGTRLTVV.

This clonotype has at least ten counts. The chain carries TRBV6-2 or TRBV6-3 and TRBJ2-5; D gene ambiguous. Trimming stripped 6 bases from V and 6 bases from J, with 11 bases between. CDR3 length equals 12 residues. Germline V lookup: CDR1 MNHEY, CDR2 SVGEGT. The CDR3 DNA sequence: TGTGCCAGCAGAGAGGTTAAGCAGACCCAGTACTTC. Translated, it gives CASREVKQTQYF.

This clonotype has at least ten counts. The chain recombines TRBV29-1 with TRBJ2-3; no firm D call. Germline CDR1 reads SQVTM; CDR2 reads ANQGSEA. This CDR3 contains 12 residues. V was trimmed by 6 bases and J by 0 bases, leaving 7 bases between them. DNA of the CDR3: TGCAGCGTGGCCGCGAGCACAGATACGCAGTATTTT. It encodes CSVAASTDTQYF.

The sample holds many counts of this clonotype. The CDR3 DNA is TGCGCCAGCAGTGACGGAAATGAGCAGTTCTTC. Encoded protein: CASSDGNEQFF. The chain couples TRBV10-1 to TRBJ2-1, with D hard to call. Trimming removed 3 bases at V and 7 bases at J, with 4 bases between. This CDR3 spans 11 amino acids. CDR1 and CDR2 from the germline V gene are WNHNN and SYGVQD (reference sequence).

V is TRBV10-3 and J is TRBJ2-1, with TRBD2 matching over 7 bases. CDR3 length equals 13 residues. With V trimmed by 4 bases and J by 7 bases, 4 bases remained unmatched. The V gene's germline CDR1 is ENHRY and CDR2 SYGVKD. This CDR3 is CAISGGLENEQFF. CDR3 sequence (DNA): TGTGCCATCAGTGGAGGACTAGAAAATGAGCAGTTCTTC.

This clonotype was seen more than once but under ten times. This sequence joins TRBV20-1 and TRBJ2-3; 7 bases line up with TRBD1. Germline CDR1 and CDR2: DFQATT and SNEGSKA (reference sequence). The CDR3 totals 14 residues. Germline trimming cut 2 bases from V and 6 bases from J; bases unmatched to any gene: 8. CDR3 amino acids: CSARTSGGSDTQYF. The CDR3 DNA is TGCAGTGCTAGAACGTCAGGGGGATCCGATACGCAGTATTTT.

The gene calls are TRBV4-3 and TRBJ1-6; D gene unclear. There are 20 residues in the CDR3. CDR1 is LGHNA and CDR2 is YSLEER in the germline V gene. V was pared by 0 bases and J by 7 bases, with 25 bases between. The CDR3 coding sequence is TGCGCCAGCAGCCAAGAGGGTCCATGGGGAACCCTTGGGAGGAATTCACCCCTCCACTTT. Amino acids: CASSQEGPWGTLGRNSPLHF.

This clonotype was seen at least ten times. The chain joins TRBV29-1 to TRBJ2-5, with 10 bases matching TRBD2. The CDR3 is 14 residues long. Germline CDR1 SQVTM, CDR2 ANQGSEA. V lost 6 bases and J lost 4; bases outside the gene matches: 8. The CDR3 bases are TGCAGCGTCGGTAGCGGGAGGTTCCGAGAGACCCAGTACTTC. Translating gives CSVGSGRFRETQYF. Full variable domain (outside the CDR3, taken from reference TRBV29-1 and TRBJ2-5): SAVISQKPSRDICQRGTSLTIQCQVDSQVTMMFWYRQQPGQSLTLIATANQGSEATYESGFVIDKFPISRPNLTFSTLTVSNMSPEDSSIYLCSVGSGRFRETQYFGPGTRLLVL.